The 2 T cell receptor beta chains in this list originate from one sample, sequenced in a study of low-dose radiotherapy and immunotherapy resistance in tumors. Covering alpha and beta chains, TRAV- and TRBV-specific primers were used for the first-strand cDNA. TCRs underwent roughly 20 PCR cycles of amplification with a constant-region primer and V-primer adapter. From the reads, TCRdb called clonotypes with MiXCR, one entry per CDR3 protein. Here the sample spans around 64,000 distinct CDR3 sequences, about 25% being singletons. The sample's time point: before trial treatment. The sample in question was PBMCs, obtained before treatment. These receptors all stem from a male donor with rectosigmoid adenocarcinoma.

This clonotype occurred many times. The chain couples TRBV6-2 or TRBV6-3 to TRBJ2-3; D remains ambiguous. V was trimmed by 2 bases and J by 5 bases, leaving 8 bases between them. Germline V gene data show CDR1 as MNHEY and CDR2 as SVGEGT. CDR3 length equals 13 residues. Here the CDR3 reads CASSYGLGDTQYF. The CDR3 coding sequence is TGTGCCAGCAGTTACGGGCTAGGAGATACGCAGTATTTT.

In regard to this clonotype: With a far larger clone one base away, a read error is the likely cause. The V and J genes are TRBV27 and TRBJ1-2; no reliable D call. Germline V lookup: CDR1 MNHEY, CDR2 SMNVEV (reference sequence). This CDR3 comprises 11 residues. Trimming removed 6 bases from V and 0 bases from J, with 2 bases in between. Written as DNA, the CDR3 is TGTGCCAGCAGCTCTAACTATGGCTACACCTTC. It yields the protein CASSSNYGYTF.